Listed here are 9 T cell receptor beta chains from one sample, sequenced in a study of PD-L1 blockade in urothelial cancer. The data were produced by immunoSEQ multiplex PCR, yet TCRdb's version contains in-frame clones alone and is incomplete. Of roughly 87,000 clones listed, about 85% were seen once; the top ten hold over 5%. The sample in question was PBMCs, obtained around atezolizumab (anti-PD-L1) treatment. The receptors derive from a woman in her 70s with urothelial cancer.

The CDR3 DNA sequence: TGTGCCAGTAGTATGACGGGGGACCCCACAGATACGCAGTATTTT. It yields the protein CASSMTGDPTDTQYF. The chain uses TRBV19 and TRBJ2-3, with a tentative D call TRBD2 (6 bases). Trimming cost V 3 bases and J 2 bases, with 12 bases left between them. The CDR3 has 15 amino acids. Germline loops: CDR1 LNHDA, CDR2 SQIVND (reference sequence). Combining the CDR3 with reference TRBV19 and TRBJ2-3 gives the whole variable domain DGGITQSPKYLFRKEGQNVTLSCEQNLNHDAMYWYRQDPGQGLRLIYYSQIVNDFQKGDIAEGYSVSREKKESFPLTVTSAQKNPTAFYLCASSMTGDPTDTQYFGPGTRLTVL.

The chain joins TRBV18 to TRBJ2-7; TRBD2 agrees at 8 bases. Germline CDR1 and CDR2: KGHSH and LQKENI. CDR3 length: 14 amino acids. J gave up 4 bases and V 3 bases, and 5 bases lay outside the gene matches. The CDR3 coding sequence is TGTGCCAGCTCACCTAGCGGGGCGACGTACGAGCAGTACTTC. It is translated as CASSPSGATYEQYF. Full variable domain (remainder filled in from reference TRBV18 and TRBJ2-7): NAGVMQNPRHLVRRRGQEARLRCSPMKGHSHVYWYRQLPEEGLKFMVYLQKENIIDESGMPKERFSAEFPKEGPSILRIQQVVRGDSAAYFCASSPSGATYEQYFGPGTRLTVT.

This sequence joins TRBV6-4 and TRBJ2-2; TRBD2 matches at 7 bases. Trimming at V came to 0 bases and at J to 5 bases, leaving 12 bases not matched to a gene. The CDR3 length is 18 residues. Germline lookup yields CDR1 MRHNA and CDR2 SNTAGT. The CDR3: CASSDSVGGAGETGELFF. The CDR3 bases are TGTGCCAGCAGTGACTCGGTGGGTGGGGCGGGAGAGACCGGGGAGCTGTTTTTT.

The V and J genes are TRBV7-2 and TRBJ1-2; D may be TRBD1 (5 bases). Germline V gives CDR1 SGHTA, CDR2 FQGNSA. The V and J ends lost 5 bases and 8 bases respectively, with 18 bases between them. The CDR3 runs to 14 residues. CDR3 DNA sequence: TGTGCCAGCAGCCCTATGAGGGGCGCGGGGGGCTACACCTTC. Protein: CASSPMRGAGGYTF.

The CDR3 protein is CASRDRQTTYEQYF. CDR3 DNA sequence: TGTGCCAGCAGAGACAGGCAAACGACCTACGAGCAGTACTTC. V and J are TRBV2 and TRBJ2-7; possibly TRBD1 for D (6 bases). From germline, CDR1 is SNHLY and CDR2 FYNNEI. Between the trimmed V and J ends, which lost 6 bases and 2 bases, there was a span of 14 bases. The CDR3 runs 14 residues. The complete variable domain, with remaining parts taken from reference TRBV2 and TRBJ2-7, reads EPEVTQTPSHQVTQMGQEVILRCVPISNHLYFYWYRQILGQKVEFLVSFYNNEISEKSEIFDDQFSVERPDGSNFTLKIRSTKLEDSAMYFCASRDRQTTYEQYFGPGTRLTVT.

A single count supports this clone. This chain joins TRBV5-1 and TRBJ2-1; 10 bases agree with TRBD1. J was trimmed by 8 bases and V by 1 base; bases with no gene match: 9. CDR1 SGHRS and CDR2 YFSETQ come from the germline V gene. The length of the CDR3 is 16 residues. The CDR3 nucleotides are TGCGCCAGCAGCTTGACATCCGGGACAGGGGACCATGAGCAGTTCTTC. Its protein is CASSLTSGTGDHEQFF.

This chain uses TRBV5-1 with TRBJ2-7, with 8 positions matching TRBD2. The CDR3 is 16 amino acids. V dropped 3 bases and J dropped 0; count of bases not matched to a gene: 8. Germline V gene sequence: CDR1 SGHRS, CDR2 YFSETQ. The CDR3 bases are TGCGCCAGCAGCTCGCTGGGGACTAGGAGCTCCTACGAGCAGTACTTC. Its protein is CASSSLGTRSSYEQYF.

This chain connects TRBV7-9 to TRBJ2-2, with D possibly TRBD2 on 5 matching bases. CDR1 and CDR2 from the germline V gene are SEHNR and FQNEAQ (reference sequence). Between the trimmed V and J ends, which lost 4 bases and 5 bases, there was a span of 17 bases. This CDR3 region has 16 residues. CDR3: CASSSLLVTHTGELFF. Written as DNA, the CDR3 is TGTGCCAGCAGCTCGCTACTAGTTACCCATACCGGGGAGCTGTTTTTT.

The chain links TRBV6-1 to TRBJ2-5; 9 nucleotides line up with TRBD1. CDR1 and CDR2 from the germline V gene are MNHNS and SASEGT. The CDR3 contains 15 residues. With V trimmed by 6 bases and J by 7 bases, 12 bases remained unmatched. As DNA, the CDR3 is TGTGCCAGCAGCTGGGACAGGGCACCTCCGGGGACCCAGTACTTC. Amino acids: CASSWDRAPPGTQYF.